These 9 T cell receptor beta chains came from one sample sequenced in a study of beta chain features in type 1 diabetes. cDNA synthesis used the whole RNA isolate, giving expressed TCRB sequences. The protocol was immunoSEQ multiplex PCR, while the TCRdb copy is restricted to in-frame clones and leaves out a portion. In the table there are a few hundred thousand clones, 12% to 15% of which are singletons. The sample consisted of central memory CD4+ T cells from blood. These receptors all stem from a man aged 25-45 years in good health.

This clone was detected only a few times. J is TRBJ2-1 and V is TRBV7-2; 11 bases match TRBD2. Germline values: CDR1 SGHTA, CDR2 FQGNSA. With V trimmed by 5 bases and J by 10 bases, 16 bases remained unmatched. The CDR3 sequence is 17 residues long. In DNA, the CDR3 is TGTGCCAGCAGCCCTCAAGGGACTAGCGGTCCTCGGAAGGAGCAGTTCTTC. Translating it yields CASSPQGTSGPRKEQFF. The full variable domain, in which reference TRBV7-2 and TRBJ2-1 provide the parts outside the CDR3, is GAGVSQSPSNKVTEKGKDVELRCDPISGHTALYWYRQSLGQGLEFLIYFQGNSAPDKSGLPSDRFSAERTGGSVSTLTIQRTQQEDSAVYLCASSPQGTSGPRKEQFFGPGTRLTVL.

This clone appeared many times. The CDR3 nucleotides are TGTGCCAGCAGCTTGGGGCGGGAATCATGGACCCAGTACTTC. It codes for CASSLGRESWTQYF. J is TRBJ2-5 and V is TRBV7-8; possible D gene TRBD2, 6 bases. Trimming took 3 bases from V and 7 from J, leaving 15 bases between them. Germline-derived CDR1 and CDR2 are SGHVS and FQNEAQ. This CDR3 spans 14 amino acids.

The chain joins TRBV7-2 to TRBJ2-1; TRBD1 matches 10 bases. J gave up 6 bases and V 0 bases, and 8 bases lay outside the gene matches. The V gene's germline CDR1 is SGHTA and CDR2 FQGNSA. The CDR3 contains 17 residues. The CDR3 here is CASSLAQGQGGRNEQFF. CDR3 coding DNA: TGTGCCAGCAGCTTAGCCCAAGGACAGGGGGGACGCAATGAGCAGTTCTTC.

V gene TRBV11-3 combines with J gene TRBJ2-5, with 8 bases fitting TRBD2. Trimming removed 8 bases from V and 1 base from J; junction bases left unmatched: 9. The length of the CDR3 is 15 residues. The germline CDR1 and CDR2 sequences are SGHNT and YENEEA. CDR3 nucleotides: TGTGCCAGCCGGGGGATAGCGGGGACCCAAGAGACCCAGTACTTC. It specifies CASRGIAGTQETQYF.

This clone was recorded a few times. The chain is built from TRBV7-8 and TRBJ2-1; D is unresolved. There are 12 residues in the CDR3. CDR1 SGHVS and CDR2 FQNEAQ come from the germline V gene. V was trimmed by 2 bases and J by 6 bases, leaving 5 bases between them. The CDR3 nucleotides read TGTGCCAGCAGCTTACGAGGCAATGAGCAGTTCTTC. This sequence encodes CASSLRGNEQFF. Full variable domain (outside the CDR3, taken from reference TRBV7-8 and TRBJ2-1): GAGVSQSPRYKVAKRGQDVALRCDPISGHVSLFWYQQALGQGPEFLTYFQNEAQLDKSGLPSDRFFAERPEGSVSTLKIQRTQQEDSAVYLCASSLRGNEQFFGPGTRLTVL.

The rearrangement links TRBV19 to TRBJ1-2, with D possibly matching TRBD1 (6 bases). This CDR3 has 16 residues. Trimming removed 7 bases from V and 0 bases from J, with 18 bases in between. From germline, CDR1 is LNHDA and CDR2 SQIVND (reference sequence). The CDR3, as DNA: TGTGCCAGTATGTCTGTCAGGGGCAGTTCTAACTATGGCTACACCTTC. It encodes CASMSVRGSSNYGYTF. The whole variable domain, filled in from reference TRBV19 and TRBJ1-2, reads DGGITQSPKYLFRKEGQNVTLSCEQNLNHDAMYWYRQDPGQGLRLIYYSQIVNDFQKGDIAEGYSVSREKKESFPLTVTSAQKNPTAFYLCASMSVRGSSNYGYTFGSGTRLTVV.

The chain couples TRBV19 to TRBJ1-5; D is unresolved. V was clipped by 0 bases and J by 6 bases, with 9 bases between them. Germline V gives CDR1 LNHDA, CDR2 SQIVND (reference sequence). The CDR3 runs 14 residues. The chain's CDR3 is CASSIDREGQPQHF. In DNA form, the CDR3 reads TGTGCCAGTAGTATAGATAGGGAGGGTCAGCCCCAGCATTTT.

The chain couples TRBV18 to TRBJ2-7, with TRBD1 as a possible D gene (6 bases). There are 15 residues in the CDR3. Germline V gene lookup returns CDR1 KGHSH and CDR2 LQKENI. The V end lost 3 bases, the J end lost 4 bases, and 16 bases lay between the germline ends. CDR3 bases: TGTGCCAGCTCACCCGAAGGGGGAAACAGATACGAGCAGTACGTC. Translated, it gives CASSPEGGNRYEQYV.

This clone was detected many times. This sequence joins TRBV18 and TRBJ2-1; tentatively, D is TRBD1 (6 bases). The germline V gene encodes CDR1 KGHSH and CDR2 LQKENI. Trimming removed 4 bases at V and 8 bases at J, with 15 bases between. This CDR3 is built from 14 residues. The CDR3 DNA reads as TGTGCCAGCTCACTCAGGAAGGGGGTCGATGAGCAGTTCTTC. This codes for CASSLRKGVDEQFF.